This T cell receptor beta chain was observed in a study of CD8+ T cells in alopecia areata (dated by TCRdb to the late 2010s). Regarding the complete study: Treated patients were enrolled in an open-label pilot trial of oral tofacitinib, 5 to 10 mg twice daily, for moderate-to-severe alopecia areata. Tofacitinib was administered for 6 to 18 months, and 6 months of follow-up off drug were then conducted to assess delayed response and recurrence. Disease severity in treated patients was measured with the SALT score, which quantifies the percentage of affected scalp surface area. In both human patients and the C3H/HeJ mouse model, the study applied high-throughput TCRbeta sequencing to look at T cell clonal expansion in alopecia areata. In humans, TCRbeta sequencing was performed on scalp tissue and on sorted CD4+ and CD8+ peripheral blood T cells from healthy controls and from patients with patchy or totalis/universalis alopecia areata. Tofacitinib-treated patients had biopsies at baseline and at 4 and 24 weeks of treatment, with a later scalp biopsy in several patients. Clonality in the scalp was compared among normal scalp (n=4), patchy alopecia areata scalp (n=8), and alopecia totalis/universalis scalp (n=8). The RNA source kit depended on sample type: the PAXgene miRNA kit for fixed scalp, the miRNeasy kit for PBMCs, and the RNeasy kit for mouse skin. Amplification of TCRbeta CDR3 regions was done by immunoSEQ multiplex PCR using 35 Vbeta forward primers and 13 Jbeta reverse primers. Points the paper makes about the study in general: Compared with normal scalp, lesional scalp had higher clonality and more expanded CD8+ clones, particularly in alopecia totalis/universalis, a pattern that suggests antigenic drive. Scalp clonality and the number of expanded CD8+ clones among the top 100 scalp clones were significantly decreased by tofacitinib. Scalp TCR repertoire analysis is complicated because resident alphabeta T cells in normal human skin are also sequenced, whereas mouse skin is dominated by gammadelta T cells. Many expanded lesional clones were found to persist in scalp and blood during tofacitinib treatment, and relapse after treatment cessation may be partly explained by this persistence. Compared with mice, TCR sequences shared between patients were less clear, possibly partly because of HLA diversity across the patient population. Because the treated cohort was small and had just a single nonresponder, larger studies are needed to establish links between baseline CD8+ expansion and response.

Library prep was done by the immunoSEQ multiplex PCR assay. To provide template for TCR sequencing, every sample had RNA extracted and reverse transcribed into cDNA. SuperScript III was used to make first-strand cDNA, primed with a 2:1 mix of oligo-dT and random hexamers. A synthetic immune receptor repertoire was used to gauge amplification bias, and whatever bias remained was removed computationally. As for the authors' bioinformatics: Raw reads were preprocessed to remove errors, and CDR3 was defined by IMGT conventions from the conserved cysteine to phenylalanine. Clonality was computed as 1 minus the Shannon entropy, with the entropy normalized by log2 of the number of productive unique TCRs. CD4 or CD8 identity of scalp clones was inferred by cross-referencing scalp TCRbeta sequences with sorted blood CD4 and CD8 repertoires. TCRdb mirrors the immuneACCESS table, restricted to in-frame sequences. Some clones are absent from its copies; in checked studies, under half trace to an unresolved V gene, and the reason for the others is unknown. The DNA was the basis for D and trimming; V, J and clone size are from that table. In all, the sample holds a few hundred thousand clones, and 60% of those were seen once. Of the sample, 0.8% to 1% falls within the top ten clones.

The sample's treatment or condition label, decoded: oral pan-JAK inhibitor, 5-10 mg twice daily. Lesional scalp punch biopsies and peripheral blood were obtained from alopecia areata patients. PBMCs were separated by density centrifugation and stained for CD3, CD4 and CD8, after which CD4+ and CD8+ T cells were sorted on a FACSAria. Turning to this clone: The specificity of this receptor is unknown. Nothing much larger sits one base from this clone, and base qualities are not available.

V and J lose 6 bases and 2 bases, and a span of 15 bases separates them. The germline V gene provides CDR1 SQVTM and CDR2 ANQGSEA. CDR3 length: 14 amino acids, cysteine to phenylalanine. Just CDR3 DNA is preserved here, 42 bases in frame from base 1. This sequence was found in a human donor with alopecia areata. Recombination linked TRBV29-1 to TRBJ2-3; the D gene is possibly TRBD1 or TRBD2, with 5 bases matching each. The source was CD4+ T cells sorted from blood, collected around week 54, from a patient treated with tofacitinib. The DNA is TGCAGCGTGGCCGTCGGGACGAACACAGATACGCAGTATTTT. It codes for CSVAVGTNTDTQYF.